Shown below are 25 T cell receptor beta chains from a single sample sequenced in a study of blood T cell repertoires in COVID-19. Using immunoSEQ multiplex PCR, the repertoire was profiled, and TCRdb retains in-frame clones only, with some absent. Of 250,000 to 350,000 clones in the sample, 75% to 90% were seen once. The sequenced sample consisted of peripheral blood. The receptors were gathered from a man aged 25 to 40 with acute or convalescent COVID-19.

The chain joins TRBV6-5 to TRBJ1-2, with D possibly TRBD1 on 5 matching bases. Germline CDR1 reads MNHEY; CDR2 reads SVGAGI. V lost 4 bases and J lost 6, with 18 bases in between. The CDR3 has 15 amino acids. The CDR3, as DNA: TGTGCCAGCAGTTGGGAACACGGGGGTTTGAATGGCTACACCTTC. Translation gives CASSWEHGGLNGYTF.

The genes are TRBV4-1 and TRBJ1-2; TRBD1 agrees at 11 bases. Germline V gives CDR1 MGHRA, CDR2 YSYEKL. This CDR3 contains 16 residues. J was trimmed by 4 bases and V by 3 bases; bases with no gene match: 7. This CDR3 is CASSQTDRGLSYGYTF. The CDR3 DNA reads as TGCGCCAGCAGCCAGACGGACAGGGGGCTCAGCTATGGCTACACCTTC.

This CDR3 is CASSRHTSGPYEQYF. The CDR3 DNA reads as TGTGCCAGCAGCCGCCATACTAGCGGGCCCTACGAGCAGTACTTC. The chain has TRBV4-2 and TRBJ2-7; 9 nucleotides match TRBD2. Trimming removed 4 bases from V and 2 bases from J; junction bases left unmatched: 6. The CDR3 spans 15 residues. Germline V gene data show CDR1 as LGHNA and CDR2 as YNFKEQ.

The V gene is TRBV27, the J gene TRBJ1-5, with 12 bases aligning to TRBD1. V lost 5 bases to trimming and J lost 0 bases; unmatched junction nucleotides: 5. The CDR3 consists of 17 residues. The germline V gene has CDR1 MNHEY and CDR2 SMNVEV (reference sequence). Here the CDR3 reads CASSPRDRGLSNQPQHF. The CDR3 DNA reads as TGTGCCAGCAGTCCCCGGGACAGGGGGCTTAGCAATCAGCCCCAGCATTTT.

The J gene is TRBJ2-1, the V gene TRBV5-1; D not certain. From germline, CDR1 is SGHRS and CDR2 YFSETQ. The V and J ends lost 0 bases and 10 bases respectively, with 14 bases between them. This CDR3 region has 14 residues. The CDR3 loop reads CASSLVGPMAEQFF. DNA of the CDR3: TGCGCCAGCAGCTTGGTGGGCCCAATGGCGGAGCAGTTCTTC.

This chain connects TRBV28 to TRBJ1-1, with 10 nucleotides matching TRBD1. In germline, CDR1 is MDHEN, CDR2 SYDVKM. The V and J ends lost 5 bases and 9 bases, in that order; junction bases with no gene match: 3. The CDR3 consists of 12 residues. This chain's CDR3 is CASSLGQGKAFF. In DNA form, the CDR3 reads TGTGCCAGCAGTCTGGGACAGGGGAAAGCTTTCTTT.

The CDR3 protein is CASHKGQASNQPQHF. The CDR3 nucleotides are TGTGCCAGCCACAAGGGACAGGCGAGCAATCAGCCCCAGCATTTT. V gene TRBV2 combines with J gene TRBJ1-5; TRBD1 aligns across 8 bases. Germline V gene lookup returns CDR1 SNHLY and CDR2 FYNNEI. With 8 bases clipped from V and 1 base from J, the junction kept 7 bases outside the gene matches. The CDR3 extends over 15 amino acids.

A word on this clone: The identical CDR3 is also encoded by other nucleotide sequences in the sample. The CDR3 reads CASSLDRANTEAFF. In nucleotides, the CDR3 is TGTGCCAGCAGTCTGGACAGAGCGAACACTGAAGCTTTCTTT. This rearrangement joins TRBV6-5 to TRBJ1-1, with D possibly TRBD1 on 6 matching bases. Trimming pared 5 bases from V and 1 base from J, leaving 11 bases between. The CDR3 contains 14 residues. CDR1 and CDR2 (germline): MNHEY, SVGAGI.

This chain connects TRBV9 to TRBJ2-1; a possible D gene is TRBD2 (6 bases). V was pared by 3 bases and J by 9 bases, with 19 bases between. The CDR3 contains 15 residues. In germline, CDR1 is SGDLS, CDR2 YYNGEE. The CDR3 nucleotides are TGTGCCAGCAGCGGAGGAATAGCGGCGTCGGGTGAGCAGTTCTTC. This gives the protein CASSGGIAASGEQFF.

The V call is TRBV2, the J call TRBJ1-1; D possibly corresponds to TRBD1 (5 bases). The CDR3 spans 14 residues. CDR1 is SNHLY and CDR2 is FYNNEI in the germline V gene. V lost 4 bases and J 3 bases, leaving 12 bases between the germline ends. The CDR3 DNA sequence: TGTGCCAGCAGTGCGGAGGGGAGTTACACTGAAGCTTTCTTT. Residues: CASSAEGSYTEAFF.

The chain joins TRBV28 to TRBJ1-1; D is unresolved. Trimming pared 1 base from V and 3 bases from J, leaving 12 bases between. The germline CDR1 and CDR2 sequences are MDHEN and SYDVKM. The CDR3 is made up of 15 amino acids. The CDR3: CASSLLSSYYTEAFF. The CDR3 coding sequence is TGTGCCAGCAGTTTATTATCGAGTTACTACACTGAAGCTTTCTTT. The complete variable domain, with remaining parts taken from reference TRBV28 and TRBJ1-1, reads DVKVTQSSRYLVKRTGEKVFLECVQDMDHENMFWYRQDPGLGLRLIYFSYDVKMKEKGDIPEGYSVSREKKERFSLILESASTNQTSMYLCASSLLSSYYTEAFFGQGTRLTVV.

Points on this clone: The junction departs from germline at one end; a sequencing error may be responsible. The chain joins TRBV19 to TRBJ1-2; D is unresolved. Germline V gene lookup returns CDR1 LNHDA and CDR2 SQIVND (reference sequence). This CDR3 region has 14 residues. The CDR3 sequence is CVSSLDGIDYGYTF. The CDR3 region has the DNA TGTGTCAGTAGTCTTGACGGGATCGACTATGGCTACACCTTC. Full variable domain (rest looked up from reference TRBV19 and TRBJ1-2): DGGITQSPKYLFRKEGQNVTLSCEQNLNHDAMYWYRQDPGQGLRLIYYSQIVNDFQKGDIAEGYSVSREKKESFPLTVTSAQKNPTAFYLCVSSLDGIDYGYTFGSGTRLTVV.

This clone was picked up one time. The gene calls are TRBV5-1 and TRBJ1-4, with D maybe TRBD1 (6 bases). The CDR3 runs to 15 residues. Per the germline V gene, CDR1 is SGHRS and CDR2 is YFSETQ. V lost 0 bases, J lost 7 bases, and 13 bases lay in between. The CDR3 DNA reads TGCGCCAGCAGCTTGGGCCAGGGGAGTCTTGAAAAACTGTTTTTT. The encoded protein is CASSLGQGSLEKLFF.

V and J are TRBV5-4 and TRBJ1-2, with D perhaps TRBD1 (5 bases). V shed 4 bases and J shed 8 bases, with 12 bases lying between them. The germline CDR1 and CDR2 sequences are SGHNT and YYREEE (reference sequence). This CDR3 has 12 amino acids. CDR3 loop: CASSTRVEGYTF. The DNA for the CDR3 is TGTGCCAGCAGCACCAGGGTAGAGGGCTACACCTTC.

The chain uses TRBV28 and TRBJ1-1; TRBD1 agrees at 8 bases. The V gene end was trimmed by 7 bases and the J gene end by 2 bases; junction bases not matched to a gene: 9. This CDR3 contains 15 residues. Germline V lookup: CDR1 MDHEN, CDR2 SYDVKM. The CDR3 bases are TGTGCCAGCACCCTTACTGGACAGGGAAACACTGAAGCTTTCTTT. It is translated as CASTLTGQGNTEAFF.

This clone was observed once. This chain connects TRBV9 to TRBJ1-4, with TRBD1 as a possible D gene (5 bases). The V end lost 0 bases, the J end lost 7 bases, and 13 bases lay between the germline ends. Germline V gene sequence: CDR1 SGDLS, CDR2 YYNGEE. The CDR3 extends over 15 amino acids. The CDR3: CASSVGGQGSEKLFF. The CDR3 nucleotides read TGTGCCAGCAGCGTAGGGGGCCAGGGTAGTGAAAAACTGTTTTTT.

In DNA form, the CDR3 reads TGTGCCACCCAGGGTCGGGTATCCAATGAGCAGTTCTTC. Its protein product is CATQGRVSNEQFF. This chain links TRBV27 with TRBJ2-1; possibly TRBD1 for D (5 bases). This CDR3 contains 13 residues. The V and J ends lost 10 bases and 6 bases respectively, with 16 bases between them. Germline CDR1 and CDR2: MNHEY and SMNVEV (reference sequence).

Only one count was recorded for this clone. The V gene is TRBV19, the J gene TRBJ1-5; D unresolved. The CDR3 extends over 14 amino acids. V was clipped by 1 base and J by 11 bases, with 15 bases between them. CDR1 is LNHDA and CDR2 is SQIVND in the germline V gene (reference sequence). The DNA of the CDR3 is TGTGCCAGTAGTATAGTCTTCAGCGGCGGAGCCCAGCATTTT. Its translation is CASSIVFSGGAQHF.

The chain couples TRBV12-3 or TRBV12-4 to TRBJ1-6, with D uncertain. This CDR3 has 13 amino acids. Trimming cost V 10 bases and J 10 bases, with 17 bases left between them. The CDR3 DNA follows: TGTGCCACCCGAGGAGCCTGGAGATCACCCCTCCACTTT. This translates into CATRGAWRSPLHF.

This CDR3 reads CASSSRDSGANVLTF. The CDR3, as DNA: TGTGCCAGCAGCTCCCGGGACTCCGGGGCCAACGTCCTGACTTTC. The chain employs TRBV7-8 and TRBJ2-6, with D maybe TRBD2 (6 bases). There are 15 residues in the CDR3. From germline, CDR1 is SGHVS and CDR2 FQNEAQ. Trimming stripped 4 bases from V and 4 bases from J, with 11 bases between.

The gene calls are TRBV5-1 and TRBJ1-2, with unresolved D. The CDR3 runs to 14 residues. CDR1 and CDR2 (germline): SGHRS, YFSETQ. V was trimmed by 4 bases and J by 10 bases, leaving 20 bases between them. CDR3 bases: TGCGCCAGCAGCCCGGGGAATTTACTTGGTGTCTACACCTTC. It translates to CASSPGNLLGVYTF. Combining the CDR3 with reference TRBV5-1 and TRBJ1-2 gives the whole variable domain KAGVTQTPRYLIKTRGQQVTLSCSPISGHRSVSWYQQTPGQGLQFLFEYFSETQRNKGNFPGRFSGRQFSNSRSEMNVSTLELGDSALYLCASSPGNLLGVYTFGSGTRLTVV.

CDR3 coding DNA: TGTGCCAGCAGCCGCGACAGGGCTCGAGGCGGCTACACCTTC. Protein: CASSRDRARGGYTF. The gene calls are TRBV7-9 and TRBJ1-2, with 7 bases that match TRBD1. CDR3 length: 14 residues. V gave up 5 bases and J gave up 8 bases; unmatched junction bases: 11. Germline V gene data show CDR1 as SEHNR and CDR2 as FQNEAQ (reference sequence).

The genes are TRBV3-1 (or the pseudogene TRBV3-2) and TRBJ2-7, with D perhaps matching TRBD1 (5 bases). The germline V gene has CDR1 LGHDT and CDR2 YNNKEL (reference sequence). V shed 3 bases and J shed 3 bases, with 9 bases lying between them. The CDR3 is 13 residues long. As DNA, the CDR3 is TGTGCCAGCAGCCATAACAGGCGCTACGAGCAGTACTTC. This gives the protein CASSHNRRYEQYF.

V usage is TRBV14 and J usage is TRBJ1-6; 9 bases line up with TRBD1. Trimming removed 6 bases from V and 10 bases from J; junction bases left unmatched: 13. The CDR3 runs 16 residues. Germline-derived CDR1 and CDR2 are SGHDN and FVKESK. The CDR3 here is CASSPRAQGAVSPLHF. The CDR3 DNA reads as TGTGCCAGCAGTCCCAGGGCACAGGGGGCTGTATCACCCCTCCACTTT.

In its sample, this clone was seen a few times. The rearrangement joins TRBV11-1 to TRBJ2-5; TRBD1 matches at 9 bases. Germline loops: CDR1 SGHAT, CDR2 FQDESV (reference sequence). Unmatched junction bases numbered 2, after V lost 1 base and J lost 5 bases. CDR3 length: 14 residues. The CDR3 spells CASSLDRGHETQYF. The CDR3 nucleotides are TGTGCCAGCAGCTTAGACAGGGGGCATGAGACCCAGTACTTC.